This T cell receptor (beta chain) was retrieved from a study of blood T cell repertoires in COVID-19. Study in general: In each case, the material was cDNA or gDNA derived from T cells, B-cell-depleted T cells, or PBMCs.

Method: immunoSEQ multiplex PCR; TCRdb's copy keeps in-frame clones and lacks some. The table includes 240,000 or so clones, roughly 89% detected once. Germline loops: CDR1 SGHTA, CDR2 FQGTGA. The CDR3 runs 17 residues. Trimming removed 5 bases from V and 2 bases from J; junction bases left unmatched: 10. Participants were aged about 18 to 90 years, lived in around 25 US areas, and enrolled virtually. Donors in Cohort 3 who had recovered were those with two negative PCRs, healthcare professional clearance, or resolution of their symptoms. The chain joins TRBV7-3 to TRBJ2-2; TRBD2 matches 8 bases. This TCR was sampled from a man aged 35 to 55 who had recovered from COVID-19. Sequencing was done on a sample of PBMCs or T cells enriched from blood (not recorded which). In DNA form, the CDR3 reads TGTGCCAGCAGCCTAGGGGCGCTAGCGGGTAACACCGGGGAGCTGTTTTTT. Translated, it gives CASSLGALAGNTGELFF.